The 25 T cell receptor beta chains given below trace back to one sample, sequenced in a study of breast tumors, draining lymph nodes, adjacent tissues. MiXCR was run by TCRdb on the multiplex PCR reads, yielding one entry per CDR3 protein. The sample has 150,000 to 200,000 distinct CDR3 sequences; more than 25% are singletons. Axillary draining lymph nodes of breast cancer patients supplied the node samples. Material: axillary lymph node tissue. These receptors came from a female donor with breast cancer. Some clones in this sample may be carry-over from other donors' samples.

This clonotype has more than one count but fewer than ten. A read error is possible here, since a much larger clone lies one base away. CDR3 region: CASSLTGANTGELFF. In DNA, the CDR3 is TGTGCCAGCAGCTTGACGGGAGCAAACACCGGGGAGCTGTTTTTT. This rearrangement joins TRBV5-4 to TRBJ2-2, with TRBD2 as a possible D gene (6 bases). Germline V CDR1 and CDR2: SGHNT, YYREEE (reference sequence). This CDR3 region has 15 residues. V shed 1 base and J shed 2 bases, with 9 bases lying between them.

Ten or more counts support this clonotype. The chain carries TRBV20-1 and TRBJ1-3; D perhaps matches TRBD1 (5 bases). The CDR3 spans 16 residues. Germline CDR1 reads DFQATT; CDR2 reads SNEGSKA (reference sequence). The V end was cut by 4 bases, the J end by 0 bases, with 16 bases between. CDR3 loop: CSAIRDSSSSGNTIYF. CDR3 coding DNA: TGCAGTGCTATCCGGGACTCCTCGAGCTCTGGAAACACCATATATTTT.

A remark on this clonotype: A much larger clone differs from this one at a single base, so this may be a read error. The CDR3 spells CSSSHAGTVNHEQYF. The CDR3 nucleotides read TGTTCCAGCAGTCACGCCGGGACAGTTAACCACGAGCAGTACTTC. The rearrangement joins TRBV6-6 to TRBJ2-7, with 7 bases matching TRBD1. The CDR3 consists of 15 residues. Germline lookup yields CDR1 MNHNY and CDR2 SVGAGI (reference sequence).

This clonotype was seen ten or more times. This sequence joins TRBV7-2 and TRBJ2-7, with 9 bases lining up with TRBD2. V was clipped by 5 bases and J by 2 bases; unmatched bases: 7. The CDR3 covers 15 residues. Germline V gene sequence: CDR1 SGHTA, CDR2 FQGNSA. CDR3 bases: TGTGCCAGCAGCAGCGCCGGGACTAGCACCTACGAGCAGTACTTC. It codes for CASSSAGTSTYEQYF. The full variable domain, in which reference TRBV7-2 and TRBJ2-7 provide the parts outside the CDR3, is GAGVSQSPSNKVTEKGKDVELRCDPISGHTALYWYRQSLGQGLEFLIYFQGNSAPDKSGLPSDRFSAERTGGSVSTLTIQRTQQEDSAVYLCASSSAGTSTYEQYFGPGTRLTVT.

A word on this clonotype: Because it lacks the conserved phenylalanine or tryptophan at the end, this CDR3 is likely a read error. The rearrangement links TRBV7-9 to TRBJ2-1; 10 bases align to TRBD2. The germline gives CDR1 SEHNR, CDR2 FQNEAQ (reference sequence). This CDR3 contains 16 residues. The DNA for the CDR3 is TGTGCCAGCAGGCCTAGCACTAGCGGGAACTACAGTGAGCAGTTCGTC. Protein: CASRPSTSGNYSEQFV.

In this sample, this clonotype turned up many times. The chain carries TRBV3-1 and TRBJ1-3; D call uncertain. Trimming shortened V by 4 bases and J by 4 bases, and 5 bases separated the two germline ends. Germline assignment: CDR1 LGHDT and CDR2 YNNKEL (reference sequence). This CDR3 has 12 amino acids. The CDR3 loop reads CASSRSGNTIYF. CDR3 in DNA: TGTGCCAGCAGCCGATCGGGAAACACCATATATTTT.

The CDR3 region is CASSDGANHNEQFF. The DNA for the CDR3 is TGTGCCAGCAGCGACGGAGCGAACCATAATGAGCAGTTCTTC. The chain joins TRBV9 to TRBJ2-1; D not certain. V gave up 3 bases and J gave up 7 bases, with 14 bases separating them. The V gene's germline CDR1 is SGDLS and CDR2 YYNGEE. The CDR3 is 14 amino acids.

This clonotype was counted ten times or more. This rearrangement joins TRBV7-9 to TRBJ2-7, with a possible D match to TRBD1 (6 bases). This CDR3 contains 16 residues. The V and J ends lost 1 base and 3 bases respectively, with 16 bases between them. Germline V gene data show CDR1 as SEHNR and CDR2 as FQNEAQ (reference sequence). The CDR3, as DNA: TGTGCCAGCAGCTTAGAAGGTCAGGGGCGATACTACGAGCAGTACTTC. This gives the protein CASSLEGQGRYYEQYF.

This clonotype was counted at least ten times. This chain links TRBV27 with TRBJ2-7; TRBD2 matches at 12 bases. V trimming: 2 bases; J trimming: 7 bases; junction bases outside the gene matches: 6. This CDR3 region has 15 residues. Per germline, CDR1 MNHEY and CDR2 SMNVEV (reference sequence). The CDR3 region is CASSLGGLAGLEQYF. The DNA for the CDR3 is TGTGCCAGCAGTTTAGGTGGACTAGCGGGGCTGGAGCAGTACTTC.

Regarding this clonotype: Because it lacks the conserved phenylalanine or tryptophan at the end, this CDR3 is likely a read error. The DNA is left out, because the CDR3 cannot be placed on it with certainty; the CDR3 is given as TCRdb lists it. This chain uses TRBV5-6 with TRBJ1-1; no check of the table's D call, TRBD1, against the DNA was made. Per the germline V gene, CDR1 is SGHDT and CDR2 is YYEEEE. The CDR3 is 14 amino acids in total, end residues counted. CDR3 loop: CASSLSQGVVGDPG.

This clonotype was seen at least ten times. V is TRBV30 and J is TRBJ2-1; the match to TRBD1 covers 11 bases. The CDR3 is 14 amino acids. CDR1 is GTSNPN, CDR2 SVGIG, per germline (reference sequence). J gave up 7 bases and V 5 bases, and 7 bases lay outside the gene matches. CDR3 coding DNA: TGTGCCTGGTCCACCGGGACAGGGGGGAATGAGCAGTTCTTC. Amino acids: CAWSTGTGGNEQFF.

This clonotype was seen repeatedly, ten times or more. The DNA for the CDR3 is TGTGCCATCATGGTAAGCACCGGCAATGAGCAGTTCTTC. Its protein is CAIMVSTGNEQFF. This chain connects TRBV10-3 to TRBJ2-1; D gene unclear. The germline V gene encodes CDR1 ENHRY and CDR2 SYGVKD. Trimming removed 7 bases from V and 6 bases from J, with 13 bases in between. This CDR3 has 13 amino acids.

Ten or more counts support this clonotype. The chain links TRBV11-3 to TRBJ1-2; D is uncertain. From germline, CDR1 is SGHNT and CDR2 YENEEA. This CDR3 region has 12 residues. Trimming took 3 bases from V and 14 from J, leaving 16 bases between them. The DNA of the CDR3 is TGTGCCAGCAGCTTGGAGCTACCGGTTCGGACCTTC. Translation: CASSLELPVRTF.

As concerns this clonotype: The limits of the CDR3 on the DNA are not certain, so only TCRdb's listed CDR3 is given. This chain links TRBV11-3 with TRBJ2-5; TRBD1, the table's D call, was not compared with the DNA. Termini included, the CDR3 measures 22 amino acids. The germline V gene encodes CDR1 SGHNT and CDR2 YENEEA. CDR3 loop: CASSLDSGTEAFFGQDYETQYF.

This clonotype was counted between two and nine times. The chain is built from TRBV28 and TRBJ2-2, with no clear D. Germline V CDR1 and CDR2: MDHEN, SYDVKM. Trimming shortened V by 2 bases and J by 9 bases, and 7 bases separated the two germline ends. The CDR3 contains 12 residues. The CDR3 loop is CASSLSNRELFF. The CDR3 region has the DNA TGTGCCAGCAGTTTAAGCAACCGGGAGCTGTTTTTT.

The V call is TRBV9, the J call TRBJ2-1, with TRBD2 matching 8 bases. The J segment lost 7 bases and the V segment lost 0 bases, leaving 3 bases of the junction unmatched. The CDR3 loop spans 14 amino acids. CDR1 SGDLS and CDR2 YYNGEE come from the germline V gene. The CDR3 is CASSVGAGGNEQFF. CDR3 bases: TGTGCCAGCAGCGTAGGCGCGGGGGGAAATGAGCAGTTCTTC.

This clonotype has ten or more counts. The genes are TRBV4-3 and TRBJ2-7; no reliable D call. V gave up 1 base and J gave up 0 bases, with 10 bases separating them. The CDR3 has 15 amino acids. The germline V gene has CDR1 LGHNA and CDR2 YSLEER. The DNA for the CDR3 is TGCGCCAGCAGCCAAGCCATCTTCAGCTCCTACGAGCAGTACTTC. It is translated as CASSQAIFSSYEQYF.

The V gene is TRBV7-8, the J gene TRBJ2-5; D ambiguous. The CDR3 has 15 amino acids. V lost 1 base and J 2 bases, leaving 11 bases between the germline ends. Germline V gives CDR1 SGHVS, CDR2 FQNEAQ. CDR3 coding DNA: TGTGCCAGCAGCTTAGGTACCTACGAGCAAGAGACCCAGTACTTC. Translation: CASSLGTYEQETQYF.

The sample holds many counts of this clonotype. This chain uses TRBV18 with TRBJ1-5; D remains ambiguous. Germline CDR1 reads KGHSH; CDR2 reads LQKENI. The CDR3 is 14 residues long. The V gene lost 2 bases and the J gene lost 0 bases, with 5 bases spanning the gap. CDR3 sequence (DNA): TGTGCCAGCTCACCAGAGGATAGCAATCAGCCCCAGCATTTT. Amino acid sequence: CASSPEDSNQPQHF.

Ten or more counts support this clonotype. The V gene is TRBV2, the J gene TRBJ2-7; 10 bases map to TRBD2. The CDR3 consists of 19 residues. Trimming removed 3 bases from V and 2 bases from J; junction bases left unmatched: 16. Germline V lookup: CDR1 SNHLY, CDR2 FYNNEI. The CDR3 is CASSDLGMSGREPAYEQYF. The DNA of the CDR3 is TGTGCCAGCAGTGACCTGGGAATGAGCGGGAGGGAGCCCGCCTACGAGCAGTACTTC.

This clonotype was recorded many times. V usage is TRBV4-1 and J usage is TRBJ1-2; D is unresolved. This CDR3 has 15 amino acids. Germline V gene lookup returns CDR1 MGHRA and CDR2 YSYEKL. Trimming took off 1 base at V and 3 bases at J, with 12 bases between the two ends. Here the CDR3 DNA reads TGCGCCAGCAGCCAAGCAGAGGGCAACGACTATGGCTACACCTTC. It is translated as CASSQAEGNDYGYTF.

Remarks on this clonotype: Sequence at one end of the junction differs from germline and may be a read error. The chain joins TRBV30 to TRBJ1-1; 9 bases are a match to TRBD1. The CDR3 runs 14 residues. CDR1 is GTSNPN and CDR2 is SVGIG in the germline V gene (reference sequence). The CDR3 coding sequence is TGTGCCTGGAGTCCGGGACAGGGAACCGCTGAAGCTTTCTTC. Its protein product is CAWSPGQGTAEAFF.

This clonotype was seen a handful of times. This chain uses TRBV28 with TRBJ1-6; D unresolved. V was pared by 3 bases and J by 9 bases, with 24 bases between. Germline lookup yields CDR1 MDHEN and CDR2 SYDVKM. The CDR3 consists of 18 residues. CDR3 sequence (DNA): TGTGCCAGCAGTTTTATGTTTTCACTCTCAGCGGGGATTTCACCCCTCCACTTT. This codes for CASSFMFSLSAGISPLHF. Together with reference TRBV28 and TRBJ1-6, the CDR3 gives the full variable domain: DVKVTQSSRYLVKRTGEKVFLECVQDMDHENMFWYRQDPGLGLRLIYFSYDVKMKEKGDIPEGYSVSREKKERFSLILESASTNQTSMYLCASSFMFSLSAGISPLHFGNGTRLTVT.

This clonotype was seen repeatedly, ten times or more. This chain links TRBV5-8 with TRBJ1-2, with 8 bases lining up with TRBD1. After removal of 4 bases from V and 3 bases from J, the junction contained 5 bases not matched to a gene. This CDR3 is built from 14 residues. CDR1 and CDR2 (germline): SGHTS, YDEGEE. The CDR3 protein is CASSPGQVDYGYTF. CDR3 coding DNA: TGTGCCAGCAGCCCGGGACAGGTCGACTATGGCTACACCTTC.

The table lists this clonotype with many counts. This chain joins TRBV28 and TRBJ1-2; D unclear. This CDR3 comprises 12 residues. Trimming cost V 2 bases and J 1 base, with 2 bases left between them. Germline CDR1 reads MDHEN; CDR2 reads SYDVKM. CDR3 amino acids: CASSLINYGYTF. The CDR3 DNA follows: TGTGCCAGCAGTTTAATTAACTATGGCTACACCTTC.